This T cell receptor (beta chain) was captured in a study of CD8+ T cells in alopecia areata. Study-wide context: Oral tofacitinib (5 to 10 mg twice daily) was administered to treated patients.

In regard to this clone: Its antigen is undetermined.

Germline V gives CDR1 SEHNR, CDR2 FQNEAQ (reference sequence). The V gene lost 5 bases and the J gene lost 5 bases, with 13 bases spanning the gap. This CDR3 is built from 14 residues. Whole-study findings and limits: Besides other cells, scalp samples also yield sequences of resident alphabeta T cells from normal skin.

Following RNA extraction, reverse transcription yielded cDNA that acted as the sequencing template. Clones were sequenced by immunoSEQ multiplex PCR, and TCRdb holds only the in-frame ones, with some missing. The profile shows some 150,000 clones, under 60% of them singletons. This chain links TRBV7-9 with TRBJ2-4; a weak D match, TRBD2 (5 bases). The sample in question was CD8+ T cells sorted from blood, obtained at week 0. The source is a human donor with alopecia areata. CDR3 sequence reads: CASSQGGRENIQYF. CDR3 nucleotide sequence: TGTGCCAGCAGCCAAGGAGGACGGGAAAACATTCAGTACTTC.